Here is one T cell receptor beta chain with its context. Its antigen is unknown. This entry belongs to a study of cytomegalovirus exposure and HLA in healthy donors. The study's findings and limits: The classifier was said to identify cytomegalovirus status with high specificity and sensitivity. Sequences of the TCR beta chain were said to predict the HLA-A and HLA-B alleles of most subjects accurately.

Germline V lookup: CDR1 MNHEY, CDR2 SMNVEV (reference sequence). V lost 5 bases, J lost 2 bases, and 22 bases lay in between. The CDR3 is 17 residues long. A multiplex PCR was run with 60 Vbeta primers and 13 Jbeta primers. This table comes from immunoSEQ multiplex PCR, and its TCRdb copy is limited to in-frame clones, with some not included. The repertoire consists of more than 100,000 clones, with around 79% occurring once and the leading ten covering less than 4.5%. This sequence was found in a woman between 40 and 50 years old in good health and CMV-seronegative. Source material: PBMCs. The rearrangement links TRBV27 to TRBJ2-7; the D is unclear. This CDR3 reads CASSPNAAILSTYEQYF. The DNA for the CDR3 is TGTGCCAGCAGTCCAAATGCCGCGATTTTGAGTACCTACGAGCAGTACTTC.